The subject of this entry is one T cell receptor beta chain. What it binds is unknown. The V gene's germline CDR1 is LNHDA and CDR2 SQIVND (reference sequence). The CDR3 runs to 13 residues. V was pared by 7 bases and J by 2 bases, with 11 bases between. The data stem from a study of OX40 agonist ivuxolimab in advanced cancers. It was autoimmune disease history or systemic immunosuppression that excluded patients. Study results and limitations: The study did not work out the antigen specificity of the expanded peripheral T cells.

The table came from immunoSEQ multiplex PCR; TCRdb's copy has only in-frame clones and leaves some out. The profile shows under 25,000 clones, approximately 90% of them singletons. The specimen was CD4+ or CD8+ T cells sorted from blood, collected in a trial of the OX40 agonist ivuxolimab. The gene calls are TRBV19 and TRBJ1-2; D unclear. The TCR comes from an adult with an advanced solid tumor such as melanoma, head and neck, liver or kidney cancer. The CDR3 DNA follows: TGTGCCAGTACCCAAGGGTCGAACTATGGCTACACCTTC. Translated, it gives CASTQGSNYGYTF.